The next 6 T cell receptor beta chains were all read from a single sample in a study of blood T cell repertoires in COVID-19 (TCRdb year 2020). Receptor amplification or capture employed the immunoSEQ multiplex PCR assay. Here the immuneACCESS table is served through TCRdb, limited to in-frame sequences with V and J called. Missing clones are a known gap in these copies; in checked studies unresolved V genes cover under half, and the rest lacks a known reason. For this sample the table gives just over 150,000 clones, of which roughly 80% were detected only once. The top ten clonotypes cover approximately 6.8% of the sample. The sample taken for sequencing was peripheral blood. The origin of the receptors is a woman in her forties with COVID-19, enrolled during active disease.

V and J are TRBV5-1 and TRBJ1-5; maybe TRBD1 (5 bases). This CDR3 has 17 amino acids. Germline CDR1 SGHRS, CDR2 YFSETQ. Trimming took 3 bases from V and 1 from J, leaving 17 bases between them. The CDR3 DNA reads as TGCGCCAGCAGCTCGCGGCCGCAGGGCGAGAGCAATCAGCCCCAGCATTTT. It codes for CASSSRPQGESNQPQHF.

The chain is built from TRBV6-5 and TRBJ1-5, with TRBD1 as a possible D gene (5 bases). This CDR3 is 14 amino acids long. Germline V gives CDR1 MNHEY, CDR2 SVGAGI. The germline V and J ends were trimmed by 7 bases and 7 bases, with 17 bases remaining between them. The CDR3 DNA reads TGTGCCAGCAACCTAGGCGGGGGAGGCCAGCCCCAGCATTTT. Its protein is CASNLGGGGQPQHF.

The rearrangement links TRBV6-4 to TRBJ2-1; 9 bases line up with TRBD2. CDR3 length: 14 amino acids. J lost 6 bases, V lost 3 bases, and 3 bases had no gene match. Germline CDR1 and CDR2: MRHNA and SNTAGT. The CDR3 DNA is TGTGCCAGCAGTGAGCGGGGGGGGGTCAATGAGCAGTTCTTC. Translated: CASSERGGVNEQFF.

For the CDR3, the DNA is TGTGCCAGCAGCGTAGGAGCGGGGAGCCACTACGAGCAGTACTTC. Translation: CASSVGAGSHYEQYF. This chain uses TRBV9 with TRBJ2-7; 7 nucleotides agree with TRBD2. The CDR3 has 15 residues. The J segment lost 3 bases and the V segment lost 0 bases, leaving 6 bases of the junction unmatched. Germline CDR1 is SGDLS and CDR2 is YYNGEE.

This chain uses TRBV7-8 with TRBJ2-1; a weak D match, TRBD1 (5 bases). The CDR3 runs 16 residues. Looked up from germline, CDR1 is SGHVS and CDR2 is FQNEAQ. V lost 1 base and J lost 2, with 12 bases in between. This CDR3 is CASSLEGYLTYNEQFF. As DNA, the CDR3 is TGTGCCAGCAGCTTAGAGGGGTACCTAACCTACAATGAGCAGTTCTTC. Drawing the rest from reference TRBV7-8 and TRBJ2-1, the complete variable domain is GAGVSQSPRYKVAKRGQDVALRCDPISGHVSLFWYQQALGQGPEFLTYFQNEAQLDKSGLPSDRFFAERPEGSVSTLKIQRTQQEDSAVYLCASSLEGYLTYNEQFFGPGTRLTVL.

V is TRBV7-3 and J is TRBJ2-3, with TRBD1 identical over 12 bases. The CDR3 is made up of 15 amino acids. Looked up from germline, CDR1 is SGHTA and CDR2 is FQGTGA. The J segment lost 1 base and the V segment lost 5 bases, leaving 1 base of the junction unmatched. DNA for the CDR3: TGTGCCAGCAGCCGGGACAGGGGGCGCACAGATACGCAGTATTTT. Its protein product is CASSRDRGRTDTQYF.